This entry lists 9 T cell receptor beta chains sequenced from one sample in a study of T cell repertoires in cytomegalovirus infection. TCRdb reprocessed the reads with MiXCR, giving one entry per CDR3 protein. The repertoire includes 160,000 or so distinct CDR3 sequences, about 20% of them detected once, and roughly 25% sits in the top ten. No antigen has been assigned to these receptors. The sample here was CD8+ T cells from cultured PBMCs, taken from culture after CMV antigen stimulation. Receptors were obtained from a human donor in good health (CMV status not recorded). Some clones in this sample may be carry-over from other donors' samples.

This clonotype appeared many times. The chain recombines TRBV4-1 with TRBJ1-3; D is unclear. Germline CDR1 and CDR2: MGHRA and YSYEKL. The CDR3 loop spans 14 amino acids. The V and J ends lost 2 bases and 3 bases respectively, with 8 bases between them. CDR3 in DNA: TGCGCCAGCAGCCAAAGTTCTTATGGAAACACCATATATTTT. It codes for CASSQSSYGNTIYF.

V gene TRBV4-1 combines with J gene TRBJ1-2, with a weak D call TRBD1 (5 bases). Between the trimmed V and J ends, which lost 2 bases and 2 bases, there was a span of 12 bases. Per the germline V gene, CDR1 is MGHRA and CDR2 is YSYEKL. CDR3 size: 15 residues. This chain's CDR3 is CASSQPGEGNYGYTF. Written as DNA, the CDR3 is TGCGCCAGCAGCCAACCGGGGGAGGGGAACTATGGCTACACCTTC.

The genes are TRBV28 and TRBJ1-2, with no clear D. The CDR3 has 13 amino acids. V dropped 8 bases and J dropped 6 bases, with 16 bases sitting between them. Germline V gene lookup returns CDR1 MDHEN and CDR2 SYDVKM. This chain's CDR3 is CASQGTTRDGYTF. DNA of the CDR3: TGTGCCAGCCAAGGCACCACAAGGGATGGCTACACCTTC.

This clonotype was detected a few times. The J gene is TRBJ2-3, the V gene TRBV6-1; D call uncertain. The V gene's germline CDR1 is MNHNS and CDR2 SASEGT. The CDR3 spans 14 residues. The V gene lost 2 bases and the J gene lost 6 bases, with 12 bases spanning the gap. Written as DNA, the CDR3 is TGTGCCAGCAGTGAATTTGTCGGGCGGGATACGCAGTATTTT. Residues: CASSEFVGRDTQYF.

This chain joins TRBV4-3 and TRBJ2-1; 8 bases align to TRBD2. This CDR3 has 19 amino acids. J lost 5 bases, V lost 0 bases, and 15 bases had no gene match. The V gene's germline CDR1 is LGHNA and CDR2 YSLEER. The CDR3 spells CASSQDGTGGAPKDNEQFF. The CDR3 DNA reads TGCGCCAGCAGCCAAGATGGGACCGGGGGGGCTCCGAAGGACAATGAGCAGTTCTTC.

This clonotype was seen a few times. The V call is TRBV6-2 or TRBV6-3, the J call TRBJ2-1; 14 bases match TRBD2. Looked up from germline, CDR1 is MNHEY and CDR2 is SVGEGT. J gave up 9 bases and V 4 bases, and 8 bases lay outside the gene matches. This CDR3 has 16 residues. The CDR3 nucleotides are TGTGCCAGCAGTTCCGCGACTAGCGGGGGGGCGGGTGAGCAGTTCTTC. This gives the protein CASSSATSGGAGEQFF.

V and J are TRBV6-5 and TRBJ2-7, with 12 nucleotides matching TRBD2. Trimming cost V 7 bases and J 4 bases; bases outside gene matches: 8. CDR1 and CDR2 (germline): MNHEY, SVGAGI. The CDR3 runs 15 residues. CDR3 loop: CASTPRLAGEYEQYF. DNA of the CDR3: TGTGCCAGCACTCCACGACTAGCGGGAGAGTACGAGCAGTACTTC.

This chain uses TRBV6-4 with TRBJ2-1, with 7 bases lining up with TRBD2. The ends lost 3 bases at V and 5 bases at J; junction bases unmatched: 1. The CDR3 runs to 13 residues. The germline V gene has CDR1 MRHNA and CDR2 SNTAGT. The CDR3: CASSEAGNNEQFF. Written as DNA, the CDR3 is TGTGCCAGCAGTGAAGCGGGGAACAATGAGCAGTTCTTC.

This rearrangement joins TRBV7-8 to TRBJ1-3, with 8 bases matching TRBD1. V lost 6 bases to trimming and J lost 5 bases; unmatched junction nucleotides: 15. Germline CDR1 and CDR2: SGHVS and FQNEAQ. This CDR3 spans 17 amino acids. DNA for the CDR3: TGTGCCAGCAGTCCACACCCCGGGACAGGCACAAGAAACACCATATATTTT. It yields the protein CASSPHPGTGTRNTIYF.